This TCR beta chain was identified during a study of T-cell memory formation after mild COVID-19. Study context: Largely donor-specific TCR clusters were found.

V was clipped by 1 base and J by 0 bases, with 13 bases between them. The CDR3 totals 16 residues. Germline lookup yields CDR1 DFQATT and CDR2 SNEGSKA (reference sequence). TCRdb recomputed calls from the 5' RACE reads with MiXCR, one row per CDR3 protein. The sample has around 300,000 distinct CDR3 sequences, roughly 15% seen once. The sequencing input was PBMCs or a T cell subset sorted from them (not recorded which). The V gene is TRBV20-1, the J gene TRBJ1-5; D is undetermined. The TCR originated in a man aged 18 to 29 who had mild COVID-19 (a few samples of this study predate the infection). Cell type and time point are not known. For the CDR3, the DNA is TGCAGTGCTAGAGGTCGGTCAGACGATAGCAATCAGCCCCAGCATTTT. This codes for CSARGRSDDSNQPQHF.